One TCR beta chain is described in this entry. No cognate antigen has been identified for it. The record has no base qualities; no much larger clone is one base away. The immunoSEQ hsTCRB assay version 4, run in survey mode, was used to sequence TCRbeta repertoires from genomic DNA. For TCRbeta sequencing, genomic DNA was diluted to about 9.5 ng/uL, and up to roughly 1 ug was used per sample. From the authors' description of their analysis: TCRbeta data analysis was done in ImmunoSeq Analyzer 3.0, and diversity was calculated on productive nucleotide rearrangements. The improved Chao index was used to estimate lower-bound TCR diversity, and the Gini coefficient was used to estimate clonality using the Immunarch R package. Different nucleotide rearrangements encoding the same CDR3beta amino acid sequence were counted as distinct clonotypes. Differential abundance analysis found TCRbeta sequences that were significantly enriched in antigen-responding cells compared with anti-CD3/anti-CD28-activated cells. TCRs were clustered by predicted peptide-MHC specificity with GLIPH2, both within individual participants and across merged participant data sets. TCRdb limited this immuneACCESS table to in-frame rearrangements with V and J called. A share of clones is missing; checked studies link under half to unresolved V genes, and the rest is unexplained. The V and J calls and clone size come from that table; D and trimming were worked out from the DNA. The sample has 40,000 to 45,000 clones on record, 90% to 95% of them singletons. About 2% of the sample goes to the ten largest clones.

V trim: 0 bases; J trim: 8 bases; unmatched bases: 10. As encoded in the germline V gene, CDR1 is MGHRA while CDR2 is YSYEKL. The CDR3 goes from the cysteine to the phenylalanine over 16 residues. The sequence is cut down to CDR3 DNA, 48 bases in frame from base 1. This specimen's treatment or condition label, interpreted: suppressive antiretroviral therapy. Cells were stimulated with anti-CD3/anti-CD28 magnetic beads as a nonspecific positive control representing the CD4+ T cell repertoire. CD4+ T cells that responded were sorted based on upregulation of both CD40 ligand and CD69. HIV-1-infected adults in whom suppressive ART had been started during chronic infection were enrolled as participants. For at least 4 years, the participants' plasma HIV-1 RNA had been undetectable, below 50 copies/mL. To be included, participants needed a CD4+ T cell count above 400 cells/uL and a positive CMV serology. Before stimulation, PBMCs were isolated using density centrifugation and depleted of CD8+ T cells. Stimulation of CD8-depleted PBMCs was carried out for approximately 17 hours with anti-CD28/CD49d costimulation, CD40-blocking antibody and enfuvirtide, to prevent new infections. Cells were sorted on a Beckman Coulter MoFlo Legacy or XDP sorter, with propidium iodide excluding dead cells. Genomic DNA was extracted using the QIAamp DNA Mini Kit for samples with more than one million cells and using the Quick-DNA Microprep Kit for all other samples.

This sample is part of a study of persistence of HIV-infected CD4 T cells (dated by TCRdb to 2020 to 2022). About the full investigation: The median time participants had been on suppressive ART was 7 to 9 years. Peripheral blood samples of up to about 180 mL were taken at multiple time points, with the exception of a couple of participants who underwent leukapheresis at a single time point. Anti-CD3/anti-CD28 stimulation activated a higher proportion of cells, with a lower memory fraction, than antigen stimulation. The study isolated CMV- and HIV-1 Gag-responding CD4+ T cells from ART-treated individuals to examine antigen-driven clonal expansion of HIV-1-infected cells. TCRbeta sequencing assessed the clonality of all cells in each sorted population, while proviral sequencing assessed the clonality of infected cells. The TCR cluster analysis across participants included eight or nine participants for CMV and roughly seven participants for Gag.

Overall study outcomes, separate from this receptor: Bulk TCR analyses could not be limited to the rare CMV-responding cells that actually contained HIV-1 proviruses. Only a small number of individuals took part in the study, and only a limited range of antigens was tested. A correlation was observed between TCR oligoclonality and proviral oligoclonality within the same sorted populations. Enrichment of degenerate expanded CDR3beta sequences was found in antigen-responding cells, suggesting convergent selection of CD4+ responses to CMV and Gag. Significantly lower TCRbeta richness was observed in CMV- and Gag-responding cells than in anti-CD3/anti-CD28-responding cells, and higher oligoclonality was observed in CMV-responding cells than in CD3/CD28-stimulated and Gag-responding cells.

The sequence is built from TRBV4-1 and TRBJ1-3; TRBD1 fits 7 bases in the junction. The source was CD4+ T cells sorted from PBMCs after approximately 20-hour stimulation, collected from a patient who received antiretroviral therapy. The label giving this sample's cell subset or site can be read as: CD40L+CD69+ CD4 T cells responding to anti-CD3/anti-CD28 beads, representing the overall repertoire. The TCR sequence derives from an adult man with HIV who was CMV-seropositive. The sequenced DNA: TGCGCCAGCAGCCAAGATTCGACAGGGAAGGGCGACACCATATATTTT. Its protein product is CASSQDSTGKGDTIYF.